This T cell receptor beta chain originates from a study of tumor and adjacent non-tumor tissue in lung cancer. Regarding the study as a whole: Tumor TCR diversity, when higher, was linked to shorter survival.

Three rounds of nested PCR, following a modified ARM-PCR protocol, produced the TCRbeta library. TCRdb used MiXCR to reprocess the multiplex PCR reads, holding one entry per CDR3 protein. The table includes over 60,000 distinct CDR3 sequences, more than 70% detected once. This sample's RNA came from whole unsorted tissue. Concerning this clonotype itself: Its target is not known. One end of the junction varies from germline; a read error may be responsible.

The receptor comes from a man between 60 and 70 years old with non-small cell lung cancer. The sequenced material came from lung tumor tissue.

CDR3: CASSQLRPGQMSF. DNA of the CDR3: TGTGCCAGCAGCCAACTTCGCCCGGGACAGATGAGCTTT. The rearrangement joins TRBV6-1 to TRBJ1-5; 7 bases agree with TRBD1. The CDR3 sequence is 13 residues long. Looked up from germline, CDR1 is MNHNS and CDR2 is SASEGT.